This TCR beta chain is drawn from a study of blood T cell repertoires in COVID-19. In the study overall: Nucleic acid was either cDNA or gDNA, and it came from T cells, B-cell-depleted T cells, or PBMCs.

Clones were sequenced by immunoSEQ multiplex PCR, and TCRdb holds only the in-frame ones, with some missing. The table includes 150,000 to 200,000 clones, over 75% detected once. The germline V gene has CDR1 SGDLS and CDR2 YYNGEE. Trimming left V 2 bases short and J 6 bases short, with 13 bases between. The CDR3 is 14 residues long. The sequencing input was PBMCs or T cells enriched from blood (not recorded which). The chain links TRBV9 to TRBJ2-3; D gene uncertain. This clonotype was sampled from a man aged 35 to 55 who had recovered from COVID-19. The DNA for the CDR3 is TGTGCCAGCAGCGTGAACCCCCTAGGCGATACGCAGTATTTT. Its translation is CASSVNPLGDTQYF.